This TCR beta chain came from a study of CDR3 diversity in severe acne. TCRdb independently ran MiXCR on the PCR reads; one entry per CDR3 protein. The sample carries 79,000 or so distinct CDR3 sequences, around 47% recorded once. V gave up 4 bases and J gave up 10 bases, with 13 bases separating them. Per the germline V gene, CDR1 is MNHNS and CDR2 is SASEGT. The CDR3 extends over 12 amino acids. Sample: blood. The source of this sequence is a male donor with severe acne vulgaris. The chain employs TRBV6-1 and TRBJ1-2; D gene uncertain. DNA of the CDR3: TGTGCCAGCAGTGTCCTGAGCAGCGACTACACCTTC. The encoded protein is CASSVLSSDYTF.